The rows below give T cell receptor beta chains drawn from one sample of a study of CD8 T cells in Susac syndrome. One entry per CDR3 protein, called by TCRdb with MiXCR from the immunoSEQ multiplex PCR reads. The sample contains about 140,000 distinct CDR3 sequences, about 95% of which appear only once. The sample comprised CD4+ T cells from PBMCs. The receptors come from a human donor with Susac syndrome. Each CDR3 is given with its conserved first and last residue. A D gene is named only where the DNA matches it firmly. Where a row states a size, it is once, few, many or the class of an expanded clone; other rows omit it.

j_gene: TRBJ2-7; abundance: -; v_gene: TRBV7-8; d_gene: TRBD1; CDR3aa: CASSLGQGAIYEQYF; CDR3nt: TGTGCCAGCAGCTTAGGGCAGGGGGCTATCTACGAGCAGTACTTC
j_gene: TRBJ1-2; abundance: -; v_gene: TRBV27; d_gene: -; CDR3aa: CASSLGRYYGYTF; CDR3nt: TGTGCCAGCAGTTTAGGACGTTACTATGGCTACACCTTC
j_gene: TRBJ1-1; abundance: -; v_gene: TRBV7-2; d_gene: -; CDR3aa: CASSLSTGREAFF; CDR3nt: TGTGCCAGCAGCTTATCCACGGGCCGTGAAGCTTTCTTT
j_gene: TRBJ1-2; abundance: once; v_gene: TRBV20-1; d_gene: TRBD1; CDR3aa: CSARQGAKWGYTF; CDR3nt: TGCAGTGCTAGACAGGGGGCAAAATGGGGCTACACCTTC
j_gene: TRBJ2-3; abundance: once; v_gene: TRBV20-1; d_gene: -; CDR3aa: CSANIPDTQYF; CDR3nt: TGCAGTGCAAACATCCCAGATACGCAGTATTTT
j_gene: TRBJ2-3; abundance: -; v_gene: TRBV30; d_gene: TRBD2; CDR3aa: CAWDPKPGLAVSFSSTDTQYF; CDR3nt: TGTGCCTGGGACCCAAAGCCGGGACTAGCGGTATCCTTCTCTAGCACAGATACGCAGTATTTT
j_gene: TRBJ2-7; abundance: -; v_gene: TRBV5-1; d_gene: TRBD1; CDR3aa: CASSLEMGQGYEQYF; CDR3nt: TGCGCCAGCAGCTTGGAAATGGGACAGGGTTACGAGCAGTACTTC
j_gene: TRBJ1-1; abundance: -; v_gene: TRBV12-3/TRBV12-4; d_gene: -; CDR3aa: CASSLRVDRNTEAFF; CDR3nt: TGTGCCAGCTCATTGAGGGTGGATAGGAACACTGAAGCTTTCTTT
j_gene: TRBJ2-7; abundance: few; v_gene: TRBV6-2/TRBV6-3; d_gene: TRBD1; CDR3aa: CASSSGQGYEQYF; CDR3nt: TGTGCCAGCAGTTCGGGACAGGGGTACGAGCAGTACTTC
j_gene: TRBJ2-5; abundance: -; v_gene: TRBV9; d_gene: -; CDR3aa: CASSVTPQAETQYF; CDR3nt: TGTGCCAGCAGCGTGACCCCGCAGGCAGAGACCCAGTACTTC
j_gene: TRBJ2-1; abundance: -; v_gene: TRBV25-1; d_gene: TRBD2; CDR3aa: CASSDSGTSGNEQFF; CDR3nt: TGTGCCAGCAGTGATTCGGGGACTAGCGGCAATGAGCAGTTCTTC
j_gene: TRBJ2-1; abundance: -; v_gene: TRBV18; d_gene: TRBD2; CDR3aa: CASSPPSSGGGNEQFF; CDR3nt: TGTGCCAGCTCACCACCTTCTAGCGGGGGGGGCAATGAGCAGTTCTTC
j_gene: TRBJ2-1; abundance: -; v_gene: TRBV2; d_gene: TRBD2; CDR3aa: CASRQLAGFYNEQFF; CDR3nt: TGTGCCAGCAGACAACTAGCGGGGTTCTACAATGAGCAGTTCTTC
j_gene: TRBJ1-2; abundance: -; v_gene: TRBV30; d_gene: TRBD1; CDR3aa: CAWRDRGPYGYTF; CDR3nt: TGTGCCTGGAGGGACAGGGGCCCCTATGGCTACACCTTC
j_gene: TRBJ2-1; abundance: -; v_gene: TRBV9; d_gene: TRBD2; CDR3aa: CASRASAGGGNNEQFF; CDR3nt: TGTGCCAGCAGGGCCTCAGCGGGGGGGGGAAACAATGAGCAGTTCTTC
j_gene: TRBJ2-5; abundance: -; v_gene: TRBV7-2; d_gene: -; CDR3aa: CASSLSQGSETQYF; CDR3nt: TGTGCCAGCAGCTTATCTCAGGGAAGCGAGACCCAGTACTTC
j_gene: TRBJ2-7; abundance: -; v_gene: TRBV6-2/TRBV6-3; d_gene: -; CDR3aa: CASSSPVGYEQYF; CDR3nt: TGTGCCAGCAGTTCGCCGGTCGGCTACGAGCAGTACTTC
j_gene: TRBJ2-3; abundance: -; v_gene: TRBV25-1; d_gene: -; CDR3aa: CASSDISVDTQYF; CDR3nt: TGTGCCAGCAGTGATATTTCGGTGGATACGCAGTATTTT
j_gene: TRBJ1-1; abundance: -; v_gene: TRBV9; d_gene: -; CDR3aa: CASSGGQPGPEAFF; CDR3nt: TGTGCCAGCAGCGGAGGACAGCCTGGACCTGAAGCTTTCTTT
j_gene: TRBJ2-5; abundance: -; v_gene: TRBV5-1; d_gene: TRBD1; CDR3aa: CASSLVAGTGGVETQYF; CDR3nt: TGCGCCAGCAGTTTGGTAGCCGGGACAGGGGGCGTCGAGACCCAGTACTTC
j_gene: TRBJ1-1; abundance: -; v_gene: TRBV5-1; d_gene: -; CDR3aa: CASSLASGGTEAFF; CDR3nt: TGCGCCAGCAGCTTGGCGTCCGGGGGCACTGAAGCTTTCTTT
j_gene: TRBJ2-2; abundance: -; v_gene: TRBV12-3/TRBV12-4; d_gene: -; CDR3aa: CASSFSLTGELFF; CDR3nt: TGTGCCAGCAGTTTTAGCCTCACCGGGGAGCTGTTTTTT
j_gene: TRBJ2-7; abundance: -; v_gene: TRBV10-3; d_gene: TRBD1; CDR3aa: CAISDGTGVREQYF; CDR3nt: TGTGCCATCAGTGACGGGACAGGGGTAAGAGAGCAGTACTTC
j_gene: TRBJ2-2; abundance: -; v_gene: TRBV30; d_gene: -; CDR3aa: CACAAGGTTGELFF; CDR3nt: TGTGCCTGCGCGGCTGGGGGGACGACCGGGGAGCTGTTTTTT
j_gene: TRBJ2-3; abundance: -; v_gene: TRBV4-1; d_gene: TRBD1; CDR3aa: CASSRRDRGITDTQYF; CDR3nt: TGCGCCAGCAGCCGCCGGGACAGGGGGATCACAGATACGCAGTATTTT
j_gene: TRBJ1-2; abundance: -; v_gene: TRBV7-9; d_gene: -; CDR3aa: CASSPTAAGGTNYGYTF; CDR3nt: TGTGCCAGCAGCCCGACGGCAGCCGGGGGGACTAACTATGGCTACACCTTC
j_gene: TRBJ1-1; abundance: -; v_gene: TRBV7-9; d_gene: -; CDR3aa: CASGYDIRAEAFF; CDR3nt: TGTGCCAGCGGGTATGACATACGCGCTGAAGCTTTCTTT
j_gene: TRBJ2-7; abundance: -; v_gene: TRBV29-1; d_gene: -; CDR3aa: CSVAYGSLTSYEQYF; CDR3nt: TGCAGCGTTGCGTATGGGAGCCTTACCTCCTACGAGCAGTACTTC
j_gene: TRBJ2-3; abundance: -; v_gene: TRBV15; d_gene: TRBD2; CDR3aa: CATSSPGLAGGDTQYF; CDR3nt: TGTGCCACCAGTTCTCCGGGACTAGCGGGCGGGGATACGCAGTATTTT
j_gene: TRBJ2-3; abundance: -; v_gene: TRBV12-3/TRBV12-4; d_gene: -; CDR3aa: CASSPSRGTQYF; CDR3nt: TGTGCCAGCAGCCCCTCCCGGGGTACGCAGTATTTT
j_gene: TRBJ1-1; abundance: -; v_gene: TRBV6-1; d_gene: -; CDR3aa: CASSVTSAEAFF; CDR3nt: TGTGCCAGCAGTGTGACGAGCGCTGAAGCTTTCTTT
j_gene: TRBJ2-4; abundance: -; v_gene: TRBV6-2/TRBV6-3; d_gene: -; CDR3aa: CASRRGTPDWYF; CDR3nt: TGTGCCAGCAGGAGGGGTACCCCCGATTGGTACTTC
j_gene: TRBJ1-1; abundance: -; v_gene: TRBV30; d_gene: -; CDR3aa: CAWSAGEGTEAFF; CDR3nt: TGTGCCTGGAGTGCGGGTGAAGGCACTGAAGCTTTCTTT
j_gene: TRBJ1-2; abundance: -; v_gene: TRBV30; d_gene: -; CDR3aa: CAWTRISHLANYGYTF; CDR3nt: TGTGCCTGGACCCGGATCTCTCACTTAGCTAACTATGGCTACACCTTC
j_gene: TRBJ2-3; abundance: -; v_gene: TRBV9; d_gene: TRBD2; CDR3aa: CASSVSLAGGKLDTQYF; CDR3nt: TGTGCCAGCAGCGTATCGCTAGCGGGGGGGAAATTGGATACGCAGTATTTT
j_gene: TRBJ2-6; abundance: -; v_gene: TRBV12-3/TRBV12-4; d_gene: -; CDR3aa: CASSSSRSGANVLTF; CDR3nt: TGTGCCAGCAGTTCCAGCCGCTCTGGGGCCAACGTCCTGACTTTC
j_gene: TRBJ2-3; abundance: -; v_gene: TRBV12-3/TRBV12-4; d_gene: -; CDR3aa: CASSAHNTDTQYF; CDR3nt: TGTGCCAGCAGTGCCCACAACACAGATACGCAGTATTTT
j_gene: TRBJ1-5; abundance: few; v_gene: TRBV5-6; d_gene: -; CDR3aa: CASSRGGNQPQHF; CDR3nt: TGTGCCAGCAGCCGTGGGGGTAATCAGCCCCAGCATTTT
j_gene: TRBJ2-7; abundance: -; v_gene: TRBV5-1; d_gene: TRBD2; CDR3aa: CASSWTASGTYEQYF; CDR3nt: TGCGCCAGCAGCTGGACGGCTAGCGGGACCTACGAGCAGTACTTC
j_gene: TRBJ2-5; abundance: few; v_gene: TRBV20-1; d_gene: TRBD2; CDR3aa: CSARPGLSQETQYF; CDR3nt: TGCAGTGCTCGACCGGGACTATCACAAGAGACCCAGTACTTC
j_gene: TRBJ2-2; abundance: -; v_gene: TRBV2; d_gene: TRBD1; CDR3aa: CASSRQGPNTGELFF; CDR3nt: TGTGCCAGCAGCAGACAGGGTCCGAACACCGGGGAGCTGTTTTTT
j_gene: TRBJ1-1; abundance: -; v_gene: TRBV11-2; d_gene: -; CDR3aa: CASRRQGPTEAFF; CDR3nt: TGTGCCAGCAGACGTCAGGGGCCCACTGAAGCTTTCTTT
j_gene: TRBJ1-2; abundance: -; v_gene: TRBV29-1; d_gene: TRBD1; CDR3aa: CSATTGGLDYGYTF; CDR3nt: TGCAGCGCAACTACAGGGGGCTTGGACTATGGCTACACTTTC
j_gene: TRBJ2-1; abundance: once; v_gene: TRBV24-1; d_gene: -; CDR3aa: CATSDPRQASSYNEQFF; CDR3nt: TGTGCCACCAGTGACCCTAGACAGGCCAGCTCCTACAATGAGCAGTTCTTC
j_gene: TRBJ2-1; abundance: -; v_gene: TRBV12-3/TRBV12-4; d_gene: -; CDR3aa: CASSLMDDNEQFF; CDR3nt: TGTGCCAGCAGTTTAATGGACGACAATGAGCAGTTCTTC
j_gene: TRBJ1-1; abundance: once; v_gene: TRBV29-1; d_gene: -; CDR3aa: CSVESSMATEAFF; CDR3nt: TGCAGCGTTGAAAGTAGTATGGCGACTGAAGCTTTCTTT
j_gene: TRBJ2-7; abundance: -; v_gene: TRBV10-2; d_gene: -; CDR3aa: CASRRGRDPYEQYF; CDR3nt: TGCGCCAGCCGTAGGGGCAGGGATCCCTACGAGCAGTACTTC
j_gene: TRBJ2-5; abundance: -; v_gene: TRBV15; d_gene: -; CDR3aa: CATSRVAGRETQYF; CDR3nt: TGTGCCACCAGCAGAGTTGCGGGACGGGAGACCCAGTACTTC
j_gene: TRBJ2-7; abundance: -; v_gene: TRBV27; d_gene: -; CDR3aa: CASWGQGTSYEQYF; CDR3nt: TGTGCCAGCTGGGGGCAGGGGACCTCCTACGAGCAGTACTTC
j_gene: TRBJ2-5; abundance: -; v_gene: TRBV9; d_gene: -; CDR3aa: CASNRGGGGETQYF; CDR3nt: TGTGCCAGCAACCGGGGCGGGGGCGGAGAGACCCAGTACTTC
j_gene: TRBJ1-1; abundance: -; v_gene: TRBV20-1; d_gene: -; CDR3aa: CSAGGYRVGAFF; CDR3nt: TGCAGTGCTGGGGGGTACAGGGTCGGAGCTTTCTTT
j_gene: TRBJ2-7; abundance: few; v_gene: TRBV18; d_gene: TRBD1; CDR3aa: CASSIGQGAYEQYF; CDR3nt: TGTGCCAGCTCAATAGGACAGGGGGCTTACGAGCAGTACTTC
j_gene: TRBJ2-5; abundance: -; v_gene: TRBV6-1; d_gene: TRBD2; CDR3aa: CASRRLAGGNQETQYF; CDR3nt: TGTGCCAGCAGGCGACTAGCGGGGGGAAACCAAGAGACCCAGTACTTC
j_gene: TRBJ2-1; abundance: -; v_gene: TRBV7-9; d_gene: TRBD2; CDR3aa: CASSNSGGNEQFF; CDR3nt: TGTGCCAGCAGCAATAGCGGGGGCAATGAGCAGTTCTTC